This T cell receptor beta chain was recovered during a study of CD4 T cells in relation to SARS-CoV-2 and coronaviruses (dated by TCRdb to 2020 to 2023). About the study as a whole: In the ViraFEST assay, PBMCs were cultured with antigen for about 9 days, after which TCR beta CDR3s were sequenced to identify clonal expansions specific to the antigen. Shared crossreactive spike epitopes were mapped to their HLA restriction using patient-derived lymphoblastoid cell lines. An HIV-1 Nef peptide pool or a no-peptide culture served as the negative reference condition. Memory CD4+ T cell crossreactivity between SARS-CoV-2 and common cold coronavirus spike proteins was assessed at the TCR clonotype level in the study. Expansion assays from other donors in the study were sequenced with a different, Illumina-based TCR-beta assay. The Adaptive Biotechnologies TCR-sequencing kit was used to sequence samples from three pre-COVID donors and the naive versus memory experiments, while other data came from Illumina-based sequencing. General conclusions and limits of the study: Significantly weaker SARS-CoV-2-driven expansion was shown by crossreactive clones than by monoreactive clones, consistent with antigenic imprinting. Memory CD4+ clonotypes crossrecognizing SARS-CoV-2 and at least one common cold coronavirus spike were found in 55% to 75% of donors. The study was limited by small numbers of patients and tested TCRs. Pre-pandemic and post-infection samples were not both contributed by any donor, so tracing of the source of pre-existing responses was limited. Since the crossreactivity analysis centred on spike protein, crossreactivity against other viral proteins was not assessed.

Clipping removes 3 bases from V and 3 bases from J, with 0 as the unmatched junction base count. The CDR3 sequence holds 13 residues, the cysteine and phenylalanine included. Only CDR3 DNA is held: 39 bases, read in frame from base 1. CDR1 and CDR2, per the germline V gene, are SGHRS and YFSETQ. CD4+ T cells from unexposed donors were collected before the COVID-19 pandemic (2011-2018). Following 10 days of culture, the EasySep CD4+ T cell isolation kit was used to isolate CD4+ T cells. As cell number allowed, CD4+ T cells from unexposed donors were tested for reactivity to SARS-CoV-2 S and N and to four common cold coronavirus spike pools. Each well received approximately 2 million PBMCs, cultured in IMDM supplemented with approximately 4.5% human AB serum and roughly 10 IU/ml IL-2. Half of the culture medium was replaced with fresh IL-2-containing medium on days 3 and 7. Each peptide culture condition was generally run in triplicate replicate wells. Leukapheresis product for the unexposed donors was purchased commercially. Ficoll-Paque PLUS gradient centrifugation was used to isolate PBMCs from either whole blood or leukapheresis product. PBMCs were either used fresh in the expansion assay or cryopreserved at -140 degrees C. The QIAamp Micro DNA Kit was used to extract genomic DNA from the CD4+ T cells.

Notes on this clone: Its binding antigen is unknown. No much larger clone exists at a distance of one base, and base qualities are not known.

The library was generated by the immunoSEQ multiplex PCR assay. Regarding the original processing steps: During preprocessing, nonproductive sequences were discarded, as were any CDR3s that did not begin with C, did not end with F or W, or were shorter than 7 amino acids. The MANAFEST web app was used to call antigen-specific clonotypes on the basis of expansion compared with the reference and with other culture wells. A clone was considered positive if significant expansion relative to the reference culture was observed in 2 of 3 replicate wells at an FDR below 0.05. For a clone to be considered positive, significant expansion relative to all other tandem wells and an odds ratio above 5 were also required. After three terminal residues were trimmed from each end, CDR3 homology was quantified as pairwise Levenshtein distance using the stringdist R package. Not all clones reach the TCRdb copy of this immuneACCESS table, which keeps in-frame sequences only. Checked studies attribute under half of the gap to unresolved V genes and leave the rest unexplained. From that table come the V and J calls and clone size; the DNA was used to work out D and trimming. The sample includes around 31,000 clones, with 55% to 75% observed a single time. In total, the top ten clones hold roughly 12% of the sample.

The sequenced sample was CD4+ T cells from PBMCs, cultured in vitro. The sequence is built from TRBV5-1 and TRBJ1-3, with TRBD1 matching 7 junction bases. The receptor's source is a human donor in good health. CDR3 loop: CASSWDSGNTIYF. The nucleotide sequence reads TGCGCCAGCAGCTGGGACAGTGGAAACACCATATATTTT.